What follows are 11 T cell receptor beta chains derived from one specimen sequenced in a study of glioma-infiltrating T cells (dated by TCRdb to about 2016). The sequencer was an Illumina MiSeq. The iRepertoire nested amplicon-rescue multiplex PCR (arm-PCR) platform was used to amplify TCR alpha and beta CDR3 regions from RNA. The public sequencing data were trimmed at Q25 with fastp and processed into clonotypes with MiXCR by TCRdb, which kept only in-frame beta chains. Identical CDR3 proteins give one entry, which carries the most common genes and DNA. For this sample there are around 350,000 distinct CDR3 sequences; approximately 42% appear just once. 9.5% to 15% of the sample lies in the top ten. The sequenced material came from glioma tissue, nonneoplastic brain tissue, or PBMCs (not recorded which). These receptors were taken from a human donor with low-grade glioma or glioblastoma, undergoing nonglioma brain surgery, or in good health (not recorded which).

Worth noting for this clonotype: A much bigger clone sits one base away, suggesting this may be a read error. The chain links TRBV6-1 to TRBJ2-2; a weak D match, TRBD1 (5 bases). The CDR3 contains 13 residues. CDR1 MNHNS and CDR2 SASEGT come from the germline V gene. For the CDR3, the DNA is TGTGCCTGCAGTCGACAGCCACCCGGGGAGCTGTTTTTT. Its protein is CACSRQPPGELFF.

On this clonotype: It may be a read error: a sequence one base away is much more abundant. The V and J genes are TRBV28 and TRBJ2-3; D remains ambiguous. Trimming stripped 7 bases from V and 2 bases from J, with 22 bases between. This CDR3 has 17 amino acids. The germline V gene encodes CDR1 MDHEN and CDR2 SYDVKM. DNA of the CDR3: TGTGCCAGCACCACTTTTCGGACCTATACCCCCACAGATACGCAGTATTTT. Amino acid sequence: CASTTFRTYTPTDTQYF.

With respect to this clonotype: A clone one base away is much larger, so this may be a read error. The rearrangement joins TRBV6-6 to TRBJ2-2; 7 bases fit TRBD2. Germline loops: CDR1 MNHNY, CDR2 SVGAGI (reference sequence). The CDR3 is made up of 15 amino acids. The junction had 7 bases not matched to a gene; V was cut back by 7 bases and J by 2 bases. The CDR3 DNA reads TGTGCCAGCACAACGGGACTATTTAACACCGGGGAGCTGTTTTTT. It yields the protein CASTTGLFNTGELFF.

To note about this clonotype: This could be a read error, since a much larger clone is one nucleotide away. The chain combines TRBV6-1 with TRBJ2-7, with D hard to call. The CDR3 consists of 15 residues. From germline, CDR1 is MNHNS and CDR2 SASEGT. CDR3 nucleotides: TGTGCCGGCAGCCTTTCGACGCTGCCTTCCTACGAGCAGTACTTC. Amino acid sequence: CAGSLSTLPSYEQYF.

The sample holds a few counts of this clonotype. CDR3 loop: CSARQVFKETQYF. The DNA of the CDR3 is TGCAGTGCTAGACAGGTTTTTAAAGAGACCCAGTACTTC. This sequence joins TRBV20-1 and TRBJ2-5, with no clear D. The V and J ends lost 2 bases and 3 bases respectively, with 10 bases between them. The CDR3 has 13 residues. Germline CDR1 and CDR2: DFQATT and SNEGSKA (reference sequence).

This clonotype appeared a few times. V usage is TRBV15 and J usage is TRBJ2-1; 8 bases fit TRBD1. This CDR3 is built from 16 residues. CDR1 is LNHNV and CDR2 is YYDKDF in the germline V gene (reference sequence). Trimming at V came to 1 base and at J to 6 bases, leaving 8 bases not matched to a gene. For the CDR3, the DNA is TGTGCCACCAGCAGAGCCGGAGGACAGGGATGCAATGAGCAGTTCTTC. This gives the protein CATSRAGGQGCNEQFF.

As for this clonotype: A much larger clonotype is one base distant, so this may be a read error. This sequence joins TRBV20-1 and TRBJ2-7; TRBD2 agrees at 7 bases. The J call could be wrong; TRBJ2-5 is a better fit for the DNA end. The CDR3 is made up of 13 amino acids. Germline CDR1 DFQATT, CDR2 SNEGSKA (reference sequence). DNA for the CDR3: TGCAGTGCTAGACGACTAGCCAAAGAGACCCAGTACTTC. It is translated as CSARRLAKETQYF.

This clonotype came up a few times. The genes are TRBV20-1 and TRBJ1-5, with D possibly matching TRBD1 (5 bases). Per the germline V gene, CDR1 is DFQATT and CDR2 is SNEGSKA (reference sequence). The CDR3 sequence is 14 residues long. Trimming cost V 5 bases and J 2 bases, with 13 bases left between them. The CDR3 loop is CSAPREIGNQPQHF. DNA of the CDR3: TGCAGTGCTCCCAGGGAGATTGGCAATCAGCCCCAGCATTTT.

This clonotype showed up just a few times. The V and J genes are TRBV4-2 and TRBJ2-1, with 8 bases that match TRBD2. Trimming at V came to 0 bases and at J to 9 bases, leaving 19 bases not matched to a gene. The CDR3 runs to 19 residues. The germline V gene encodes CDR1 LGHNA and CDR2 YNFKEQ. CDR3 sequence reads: CASSQDQGLVGTSVGEQFF. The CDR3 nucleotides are TGTGCCAGCAGCCAAGATCAGGGACTAGTTGGAACCTCCGTGGGTGAGCAGTTCTTC.

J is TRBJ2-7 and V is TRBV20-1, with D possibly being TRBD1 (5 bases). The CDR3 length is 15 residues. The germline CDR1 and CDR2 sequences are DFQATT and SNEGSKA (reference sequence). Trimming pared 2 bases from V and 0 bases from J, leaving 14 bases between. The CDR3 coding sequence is TGCAGTGCTAGATGGGGCCTAGAGAGCTCCTACGAGCAGTACTTC. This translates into CSARWGLESSYEQYF.

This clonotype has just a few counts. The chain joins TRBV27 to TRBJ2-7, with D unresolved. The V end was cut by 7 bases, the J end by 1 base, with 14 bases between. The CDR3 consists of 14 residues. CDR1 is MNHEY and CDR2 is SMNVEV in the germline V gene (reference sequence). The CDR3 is CASTIDQPSYEQYF. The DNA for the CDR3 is TGTGCCAGCACTATAGACCAACCTTCCTACGAGCAGTACTTC.